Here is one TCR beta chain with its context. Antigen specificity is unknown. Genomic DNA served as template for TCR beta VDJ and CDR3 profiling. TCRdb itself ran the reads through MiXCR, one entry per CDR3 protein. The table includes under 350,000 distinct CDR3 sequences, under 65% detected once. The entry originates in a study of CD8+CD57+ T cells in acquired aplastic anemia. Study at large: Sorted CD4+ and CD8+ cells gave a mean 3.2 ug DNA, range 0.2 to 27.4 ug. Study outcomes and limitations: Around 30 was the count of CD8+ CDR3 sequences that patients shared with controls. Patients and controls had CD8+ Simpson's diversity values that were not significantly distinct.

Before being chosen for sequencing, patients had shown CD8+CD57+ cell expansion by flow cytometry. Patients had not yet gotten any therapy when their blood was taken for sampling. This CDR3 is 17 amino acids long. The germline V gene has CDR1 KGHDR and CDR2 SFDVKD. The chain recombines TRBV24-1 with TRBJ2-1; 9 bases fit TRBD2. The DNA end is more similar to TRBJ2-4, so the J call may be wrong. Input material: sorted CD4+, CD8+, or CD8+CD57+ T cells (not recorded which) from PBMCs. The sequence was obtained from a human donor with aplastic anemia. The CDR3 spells CATSDSSGRPNKNIQYF. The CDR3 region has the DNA TGTGCCACCAGTGATAGTAGCGGGAGACCCAACAAAAACATTCAGTACTTC.